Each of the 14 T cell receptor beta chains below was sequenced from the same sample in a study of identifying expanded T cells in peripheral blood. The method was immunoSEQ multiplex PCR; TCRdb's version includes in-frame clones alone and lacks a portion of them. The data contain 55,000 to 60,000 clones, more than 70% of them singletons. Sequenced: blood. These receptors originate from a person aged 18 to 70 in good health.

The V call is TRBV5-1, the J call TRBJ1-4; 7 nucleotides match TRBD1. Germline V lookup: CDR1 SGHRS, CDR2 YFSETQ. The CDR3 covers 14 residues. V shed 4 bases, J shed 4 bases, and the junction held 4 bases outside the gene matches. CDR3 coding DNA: TGCGCCAGCAGCGCGGGACAGAGTAATGAAAAACTGTTTTTT. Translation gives CASSAGQSNEKLFF.

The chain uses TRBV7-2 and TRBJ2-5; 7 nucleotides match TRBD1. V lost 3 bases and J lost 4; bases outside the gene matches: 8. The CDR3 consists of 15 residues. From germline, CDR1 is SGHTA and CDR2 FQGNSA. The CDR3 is CASSFHRGEVETQYF. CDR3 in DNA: TGTGCCAGCAGCTTCCACAGGGGAGAGGTAGAGACCCAGTACTTC.

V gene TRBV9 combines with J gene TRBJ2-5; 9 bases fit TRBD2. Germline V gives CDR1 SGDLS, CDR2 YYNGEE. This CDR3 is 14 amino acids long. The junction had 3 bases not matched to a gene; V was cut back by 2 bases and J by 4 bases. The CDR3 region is CASSVGGGGETQYF. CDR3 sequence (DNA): TGTGCCAGCAGCGTCGGCGGGGGGGGAGAGACCCAGTACTTC.

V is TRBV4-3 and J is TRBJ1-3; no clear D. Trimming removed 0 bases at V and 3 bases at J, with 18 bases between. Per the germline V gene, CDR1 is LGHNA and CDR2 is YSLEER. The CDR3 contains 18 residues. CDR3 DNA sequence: TGCGCCAGCAGCCAAGACTACGGATTTGAAGTATTTGGAAACACCATATATTTT. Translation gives CASSQDYGFEVFGNTIYF.

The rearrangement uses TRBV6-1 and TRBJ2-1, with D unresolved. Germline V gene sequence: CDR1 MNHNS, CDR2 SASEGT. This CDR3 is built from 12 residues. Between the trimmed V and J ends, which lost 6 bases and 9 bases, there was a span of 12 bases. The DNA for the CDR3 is TGTGCCAGCAGCGAATCGTGGGGTGAGCAGTTCTTC. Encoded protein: CASSESWGEQFF.

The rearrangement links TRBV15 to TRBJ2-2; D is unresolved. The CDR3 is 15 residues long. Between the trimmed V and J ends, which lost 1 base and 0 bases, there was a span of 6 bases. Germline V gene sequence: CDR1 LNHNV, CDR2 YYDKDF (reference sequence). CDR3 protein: CATSRGYSNTGELFF. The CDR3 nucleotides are TGTGCCACCAGCAGAGGGTATTCGAACACCGGGGAGCTGTTTTTT.

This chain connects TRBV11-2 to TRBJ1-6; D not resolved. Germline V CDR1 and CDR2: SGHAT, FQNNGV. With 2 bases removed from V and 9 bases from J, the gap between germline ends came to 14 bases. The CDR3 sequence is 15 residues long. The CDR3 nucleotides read TGTGCCAGCAGCTTAAGAGGGTATATCAGTTCACCCCTCCACTTT. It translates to CASSLRGYISSPLHF.

CDR3: CASSLGFSRATNEKLFF. CDR3 DNA sequence: TGTGCCAGCAGCTTAGGATTCTCCAGGGCAACTAATGAAAAACTGTTTTTT. The V and J genes are TRBV11-2 and TRBJ1-4; TRBD1 might be the D (5 bases). The germline V and J ends were trimmed by 1 base and 0 bases, with 12 bases remaining between them. Germline assignment: CDR1 SGHAT and CDR2 FQNNGV. The CDR3 length is 17 residues.

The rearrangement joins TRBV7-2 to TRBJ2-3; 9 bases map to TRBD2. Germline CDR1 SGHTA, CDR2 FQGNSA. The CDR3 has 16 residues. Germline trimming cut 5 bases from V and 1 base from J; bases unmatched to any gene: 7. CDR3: CASSVNSGRGTDTQYF. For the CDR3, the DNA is TGTGCCAGCAGCGTAAATAGCGGGAGAGGCACAGATACGCAGTATTTT.

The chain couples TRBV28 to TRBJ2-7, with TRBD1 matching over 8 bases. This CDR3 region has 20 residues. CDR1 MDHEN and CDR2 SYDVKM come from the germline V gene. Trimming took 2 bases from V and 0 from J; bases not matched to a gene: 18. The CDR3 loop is CASSLKLGDRRGVSSYEQYF. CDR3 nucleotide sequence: TGTGCCAGCAGTTTAAAATTGGGGGACAGGAGAGGGGTAAGCTCCTACGAGCAGTACTTC.

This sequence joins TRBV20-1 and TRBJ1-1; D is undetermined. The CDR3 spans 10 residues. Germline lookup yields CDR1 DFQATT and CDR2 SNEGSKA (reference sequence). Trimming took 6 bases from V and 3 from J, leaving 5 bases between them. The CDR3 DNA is TGCAGTGCCCTATACACTGAAGCTTTCTTT. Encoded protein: CSALYTEAFF.

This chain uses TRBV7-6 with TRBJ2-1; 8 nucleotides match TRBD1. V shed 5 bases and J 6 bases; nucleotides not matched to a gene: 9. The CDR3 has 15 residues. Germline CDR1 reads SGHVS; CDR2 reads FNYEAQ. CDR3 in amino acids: CASSPTAGTGNEQFF. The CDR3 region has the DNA TGTGCCAGCAGCCCAACGGCCGGGACAGGCAATGAGCAGTTCTTC.

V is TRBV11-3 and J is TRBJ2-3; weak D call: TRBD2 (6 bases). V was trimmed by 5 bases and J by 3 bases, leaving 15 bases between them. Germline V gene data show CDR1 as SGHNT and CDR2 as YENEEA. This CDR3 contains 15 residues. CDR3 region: CASSQGRGGTDTQYF. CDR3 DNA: TGTGCCAGCAGCCAAGGTCGAGGAGGGACAGATACGCAGTATTTT.

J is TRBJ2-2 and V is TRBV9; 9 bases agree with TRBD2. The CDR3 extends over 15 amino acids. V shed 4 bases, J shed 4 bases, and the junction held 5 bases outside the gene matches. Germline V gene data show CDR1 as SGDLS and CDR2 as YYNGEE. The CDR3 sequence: CASSSTSGGTGELFF. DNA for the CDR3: TGTGCCAGCAGCTCGACTAGCGGAGGCACCGGGGAGCTGTTTTTT.